The TCR beta chain described here comes from a study of molecular identifiers for immune sequencing clone quantification (dated 2018 in TCRdb). Background on the whole study: For a replicate experiment, RNA from around 18,000 or 91,000 naive CD8 T cells was divided into five aliquots, and four of the five aliquots were sequenced. This methods study benchmarked molecular-identifier clustering-based TCR repertoire sequencing (MIDCIRS) and TCR RNA copy counting, using CD8 T cells to do so.

This clonotype showed up just a few times. Its antigen is unknown. No base qualities exist here, and no much larger clone lies one base off it. Receptor libraries were prepared by PCR. For sequencing, an Illumina HiSeq 4000 was employed. Bulk TCR libraries were prepared as previously described, using TCR primers listed in Table S5. The Qiagen AllPrep DNA/RNA kit was used to purify total RNA. Reads from multiple sequencing runs of the same library were pooled before analysis. The original pipeline was this. Only reads with exact TCR constant sequence were kept, trimmed to 150 nt, and grouped by their 12-nt molecular barcodes. Reads in each barcode group were sub-clustered using a 15% Levenshtein threshold, and a quality-weighted consensus sequence was built for each RNA molecule. Non-functional sequences were removed, as were lower-count sequences one edit away from another. On the basis of fitting two negative binomial distributions, barcode sub-clusters with fewer than 20% of the maximum read count were discarded. TCRdb cleaned the public reads at Q25 with fastp, built clones with MiXCR and kept in-frame beta chains. Every CDR3 protein is listed once, alongside the most common genes and DNA of its rows. The V and J calls, along with clone size, are taken from TCRdb and not from the paper's own processing. This sample comprises about 640,000 distinct CDR3 sequences, just under 20% of them detected only once. In total, the top ten clones hold 0.85% to 0.9% of the sample.

Results and caveats for the whole study, not just this receptor: Highly expanded clone sizes could be underestimated if identical TCR molecules share a barcode. When barcode sub-clustering was left out, chimeric consensus sequences inflated TCR diversity, with chimeras reaching as high as 47%. Approximately 3 recovered TCR RNA copies per cell were obtained by modeling, versus roughly 9.7 by digital PCR, implying a capture efficiency of 30% to 35%. Naive libraries contained spiked-in Jurkat TCR RNA (approximately ten copies' worth), which is not part of the donor repertoire. In CMV-specific effector cells, clones with more than 20 RNA copies contained over 98% of molecules, whereas in naive cells such clones contained under 1% of molecules. Even against a background of 850,000 to 1,000,000 naive CD8 T cells, spiked-in Jurkat TCR RNA amounting to a single cell's worth was reported to be detectable.

Naive CD8 T cell libraries were made from approximately 20,000 to 1,000,000 sorted cells using 10%, 30% or 50% of purified RNA. On a BD FACSAria II, naive CD8 T cells were FACS-sorted as CD8+CD4-CCR7+CD45RA+ and collected into RLT Plus buffer. To test detection sensitivity, Jurkat RNA equal to some 11 TCR copies was added to samples of roughly 19,000-1,100,000 naive CD8 T cells. CD8 T cells were enriched using RosetteSep CD8+ T Cell Enrichment Cocktail and Ficoll-Paque, and the enriched cells then underwent ACK red cell lysis. This sequence was found in a human donor in good health. Some libraries in this study had Jurkat cell RNA spiked in. The specimen sequenced was naive CD8+ T cells from blood, with Jurkat cell RNA spiked in. The sample's cell subset or site, from its label and the paper: FACS-sorted CD8+CD4-CCR7+CD45RA+ naive T cells.

The CDR3 region has the sequence CASSHGTGVYEQYF. The nucleotide sequence reads TGTGCCAGCAGCCATGGGACAGGGGTTTACGAGCAGTACTTC. Here the chain combines TRBV3-1 and TRBJ2-7, and 10 junctional nucleotides match TRBD1. Including the terminal cysteine and phenylalanine, the CDR3 comprises 14 residues. The DNA shown is the 42-base CDR3, in frame from base 1. Sequences LGHDT (CDR1) and YNNKEL (CDR2) are obtained from the germline V gene (reference sequence). Trimming accounts for 3 bases at V and 4 bases at J, while the number of junction bases matched to no gene is 3.